This T cell receptor (beta chain) was sequenced during a study of blood T cells in healthy people across ages (dated by TCRdb to the mid-2010s). In the study overall: In model experiments, template switching captured roughly one uniquely barcoded TCR beta cDNA molecule for every two T cells. Using deep sequencing normalized with unique cDNA molecular identifiers, the study measured how TCR beta repertoire diversity changes with age. Donors were grouped into four age groups: young (average approximately 15 years), middle-aged (39), aged (around 56) and long-lived (around 80). To avoid experimental bias, donors of different ages were spread randomly across the sequencing lanes. For two donors (one aged 18 to 30 and one aged 80 or older), the study analyzed two additional independent replicas of 1 million unique cDNA reads from the same blood draw.

Note on this clonotype: The specificity of this receptor is unknown. One base away there is no much larger clone; base qualities are not given.

Donors were a few dozen systemically healthy Caucasian individuals from Russia aged roughly 6 to 95 years. Each donor gave ten milliliters of peripheral blood, collected into EDTA-treated Vacutainer tubes. Ficoll-Paque density-gradient centrifugation was used to isolate PBMCs, with at least 6.5 million per sample. Total RNA was extracted from PBMCs with Trizol reagent, with at least 6 micrograms obtained per sample. Naive CD45RAhigh/CD27high T cell percentages were measured by flow cytometry on a PBMC aliquot from every donor. Study-wide conclusions, independent of this receptor: Estimates of total diversity from one million sequenced T cells were regarded as lower bounds and underestimates. Conclusive comparison of naive and antigen-experienced compartments was prevented by the profiling of bulk unsorted PBMCs. Donor CMV infection status was unknown, potentially confounding age-related changes in expanded clonotypes. Observed TCR beta diversity per million T cells fell roughly linearly with age, and a significant reduction was already apparent by age around 39. The percentage of naive T cells measured by flow cytometry correlated strongly with observed TCR beta diversity. Compared with the aged group, the long-lived group had more naive CD4+ T cells, fewer expanded clones and increased TCR diversity, a pattern suggesting age selection.

Receptor libraries were prepared by 5' RACE. Sequenced using an Illumina HiSeq 2500. The second PCR ran for roughly 7 to 12 cycles and used a J-beta primer mix along with a sample-barcoded 5' primer. A template-switch 5' adaptor carrying 12 random nucleotides introduced a unique molecular identifier onto each TCR beta cDNA molecule. At least 3 million CDR3-containing paired-end reads were obtained from each sample. The Mint cDNA synthesis kit, primed by a TRBC-specific oligonucleotide, was used to synthesize first-strand cDNA from all RNA. All cDNA was treated with uracil-DNA glycosylase and then went through a first 18-cycle PCR with the universal primers M1SS and BC2_uni_R. The paper's data handling went like this. For normalization, 1 million high-quality reads, each with a distinct molecular identifier, were randomly selected from each sample. Instead of being binned into consensus sequences, reads with shared molecular identifiers were discarded. MiTCR, with a Q25 quality threshold and the strictest error-elimination algorithm, was used for CDR3 identification, clonotype clustering and error correction. Lower-bound total TCR beta diversity was estimated with a nonparametric unseen species model using Euler transformation. The raw public reads went through TCRdb reprocessing: fastp at Q25, MiXCR clone calling, in-frame beta chains kept. Under each unique CDR3 protein, matching rows form one entry showing the most common genes and DNA. The V and J calls, along with clone size, are taken from TCRdb and not from the paper's own processing. The sample profile shows more than 1 million distinct CDR3 sequences; less than 50% of them were found once. The ten largest clones take up about 19% of the sample.

Unmatched junction bases come to 6, with V trimmed by 7 bases and J by 4 bases. CDR1 LNHNV and CDR2 YYDKDF were looked up in the germline V gene (reference sequence). From its cysteine to its phenylalanine, the CDR3 spans 14 amino acids. Only the CDR3 portion is preserved as DNA: 42 bases, with reading frame beginning at the first base. Sequencing input: blood. The sequence was obtained from a woman aged 55-69 years in good health. The rearranged segments are TRBV15 and TRBJ1-4, with 7 bases in between that match TRBD1. CDR3 reads: CATMGTESNEKLFF. The DNA sequence reads TGTGCCACCATGGGGACAGAGAGTAATGAAAAACTGTTTTTT.